This entry lists 27 T cell receptor beta chains sequenced from one sample in a study of blood T cell repertoires in COVID-19. Only in-frame clones appear in the TCRdb table, and some are missing; sequencing was by immunoSEQ multiplex PCR. Among 99,000 or so clones, roughly 82% were seen once, and the ten largest hold 4% to 5.5%. The specimen was peripheral blood. The receptors originated from a man aged 55-75 years with acute or convalescent COVID-19.

The chain uses TRBV29-1 and TRBJ1-1; the D is unclear. Trimming pared 5 bases from V and 0 bases from J, leaving 7 bases between. This CDR3 has 12 amino acids. The germline CDR1 and CDR2 sequences are SQVTM and ANQGSEA. In nucleotides, the CDR3 is TGCAGCGTTCGACACCTGAACACTGAAGCTTTCTTT. This sequence encodes CSVRHLNTEAFF. Based on the CDR3 plus reference TRBV29-1 and TRBJ1-1, the full variable domain is SAVISQKPSRDICQRGTSLTIQCQVDSQVTMMFWYRQQPGQSLTLIATANQGSEATYESGFVIDKFPISRPNLTFSTLTVSNMSPEDSSIYLCSVRHLNTEAFFGQGTRLTVV.

This rearrangement joins TRBV9 to TRBJ1-3; maybe TRBD1 (5 bases). V lost 2 bases and J lost 8, with 17 bases in between. CDR3 length equals 15 residues. CDR1 and CDR2 from the germline V gene are SGDLS and YYNGEE. The CDR3 nucleotides are TGTGCCAGCAGCGTTTCAGGGTCAGTCGGTGACACCATATATTTT. This codes for CASSVSGSVGDTIYF. Filled out from reference TRBV9 and TRBJ1-3, the complete variable domain reads DSGVTQTPKHLITATGQRVTLRCSPRSGDLSVYWYQQSLDQGLQFLIQYYNGEERAKGNILERFSAQQFPDLHSELNLSSLELGDSALYFCASSVSGSVGDTIYFGEGSWLTVV.

The chain links TRBV7-8 to TRBJ2-2, with a tentative D call TRBD1 (5 bases). The CDR3 is made up of 16 amino acids. Germline V gene lookup returns CDR1 SGHVS and CDR2 FQNEAQ. Trimming cost V 3 bases and J 0 bases, with 11 bases left between them. This chain's CDR3 is CASSLLQDSNTGELFF. The CDR3 DNA sequence: TGTGCCAGCAGCTTGCTACAGGATTCGAACACCGGGGAGCTGTTTTTT.

This chain links TRBV4-1 with TRBJ2-3, with 9 bases identical to TRBD1. Germline CDR1 is MGHRA and CDR2 is YSYEKL. The V gene end was trimmed by 3 bases and the J gene end by 5 bases; junction bases not matched to a gene: 6. This CDR3 has 15 amino acids. This CDR3 is CASSHRGQGGDTQYF. CDR3 in DNA: TGCGCCAGCAGCCACCGGGGACAGGGTGGAGATACGCAGTATTTT.

The V and J genes are TRBV7-3 and TRBJ2-2; possibly TRBD1 for D (6 bases). The CDR3 covers 16 residues. Trimming stripped 1 base from V and 5 bases from J, with 14 bases between. Germline CDR1 reads SGHTA; CDR2 reads FQGTGA. The CDR3 sequence is CASSLMRGTVTGELFF. The CDR3 DNA reads TGTGCCAGCAGCTTAATGAGGGGGACGGTAACCGGGGAGCTGTTTTTT.

The chain joins TRBV5-4 to TRBJ2-1; 10 nucleotides match TRBD2. From germline, CDR1 is SGHNT and CDR2 YYREEE (reference sequence). V trimming: 1 base; J trimming: 6 bases; junction bases outside the gene matches: 4. The CDR3 consists of 15 residues. This CDR3 reads CASSLSGGAINEQFF. DNA of the CDR3: TGTGCCAGCAGCTTGAGCGGGGGGGCCATCAATGAGCAGTTCTTC.

This chain connects TRBV1 to TRBJ1-1; the listed D gene, TRBD1, was not tested against the DNA. TRBV1 is flagged as a pseudogene. The CDR3 covers 15 residues. The CDR3 coding sequence is TGCACCAGCAGCCAGAACAGGGCAAGGAACACTGAAGCTTTCTTT. It specifies CTSSQNRARNTEAFF.

V usage is TRBV5-8 and J usage is TRBJ1-2; no clear D. The CDR3 length is 13 residues. The V end was cut by 4 bases, the J end by 5 bases, with 12 bases between. Germline V CDR1 and CDR2: SGHTS, YDEGEE. In DNA form, the CDR3 reads TGTGCCAGCAGCCCAGATGGGCCTTATGGCTACACCTTC. It yields the protein CASSPDGPYGYTF. The full variable domain, completed using reference TRBV5-8 and TRBJ1-2, is EAGVTQSPTHLIKTRGQQATLRCSPISGHTSVYWYQQALGLGLQFLLWYDEGEERNRGNFPPRFSGRQFPNYSSELNVNALELEDSALYLCASSPDGPYGYTFGSGTRLTVV.

The CDR3 sequence: CSAVGLGASQPQHF. DNA of the CDR3: TGCAGCGCCGTGGGGCTGGGGGCCTCTCAGCCCCAGCATTTT. This chain joins TRBV29-1 and TRBJ1-5; D may be TRBD1 (6 bases). Germline-derived CDR1 and CDR2 are SQVTM and ANQGSEA. V lost 7 bases and J lost 6, with 19 bases in between. The CDR3 has 14 residues.

This chain uses TRBV7-3 with TRBJ2-5, with a weak D call TRBD1 (7 bases). Per germline, CDR1 SGHTA and CDR2 FQGTGA. V gave up 4 bases and J gave up 5 bases, with 14 bases separating them. The CDR3 is 14 amino acids. CDR3 DNA sequence: TGTGCCAGCAGCTACCAGGGGGGCAAGGAGACCCAGTACTTC. Translating gives CASSYQGGKETQYF.

V usage is TRBV2 and J usage is TRBJ2-5; 7 positions agree with TRBD1. Germline CDR1 SNHLY, CDR2 FYNNEI. Trimming removed 7 bases from V and 5 bases from J; junction bases left unmatched: 7. The CDR3 length is 13 residues. In DNA form, the CDR3 reads TGTGCCAGCAAATCGGACAGGTGGGAGACCCAGTACTTC. Its translation: CASKSDRWETQYF.

The chain recombines TRBV7-2 with TRBJ2-1, with D uncertain. Germline V CDR1 and CDR2: SGHTA, FQGNSA. V was trimmed by 4 bases and J by 5 bases, leaving 12 bases between them. The CDR3 runs 14 residues. The CDR3 sequence: CASSYLRLDNEQFF. The CDR3 DNA is TGTGCCAGCAGCTATCTCCGACTTGACAATGAGCAGTTCTTC.

The chain carries TRBV2 and TRBJ1-2; 8 nucleotides agree with TRBD1. The CDR3 has 14 residues. CDR1 is SNHLY, CDR2 FYNNEI, per germline. Losses at the gene ends were 3 bases for V and 7 bases for J; bases not matched to a gene: 7. CDR3 sequence: CASSDRGRRFGYTF. CDR3 in DNA: TGTGCCAGCAGTGACAGGGGGCGGCGGTTTGGCTACACCTTC. The full variable domain, with the rest looked up from reference TRBV2 and TRBJ1-2, is EPEVTQTPSHQVTQMGQEVILRCVPISNHLYFYWYRQILGQKVEFLVSFYNNEISEKSEIFDDQFSVERPDGSNFTLKIRSTKLEDSAMYFCASSDRGRRFGYTFGSGTRLTVV.

V usage is TRBV5-6 and J usage is TRBJ1-1; 9 nucleotides agree with TRBD1. The CDR3 consists of 14 residues. Germline V gives CDR1 SGHDT, CDR2 YYEEEE. Germline trimming cut 4 bases from V and 2 bases from J; bases unmatched to any gene: 3. The CDR3 DNA is TGTGCCAGCAGCGGGGGACAGGGCAACACTGAAGCTTTCTTT. Amino acid sequence: CASSGGQGNTEAFF.

There are many counts of this clone. This sequence joins TRBV5-1 and TRBJ1-5; 11 nucleotides match TRBD1. V lost 4 bases to trimming and J lost 10 bases; unmatched junction nucleotides: 10. CDR1 and CDR2 from the germline V gene are SGHRS and YFSETQ. This CDR3 comprises 15 residues. This chain's CDR3 is CASSPGTGGPLPQHF. The DNA of the CDR3 is TGCGCCAGCAGCCCGGGGACAGGGGGTCCACTTCCCCAGCATTTT.

The rearrangement joins TRBV3-1 (or the pseudogene TRBV3-2) to TRBJ2-3, with D perhaps TRBD1 (6 bases). In germline, CDR1 is LGHDT, CDR2 YNNKEL (reference sequence). The CDR3 is 14 amino acids. Trimming shortened V by 2 bases and J by 4 bases, and 10 bases separated the two germline ends. This chain's CDR3 is CASSQLQGADTQYF. The DNA for the CDR3 is TGTGCCAGCAGCCAATTACAGGGAGCAGATACGCAGTATTTT.

V and J are TRBV7-2 and TRBJ1-1; 7 positions match TRBD1. This CDR3 contains 14 residues. Germline V gives CDR1 SGHTA, CDR2 FQGNSA. V was clipped by 5 bases and J by 1 base; unmatched bases: 4. CDR3 sequence reads: CASSLGQTNTEAFF. The DNA of the CDR3 is TGTGCCAGCAGCCTGGGACAGACGAACACTGAAGCTTTCTTT.

The chain recombines TRBV29-1 with TRBJ2-3; TRBD2 aligns across 7 bases. This CDR3 has 12 amino acids. The germline gives CDR1 SQVTM, CDR2 ANQGSEA. V shed 8 bases and J 2 bases; nucleotides not matched to a gene: 4. The chain's CDR3 is CSLRDYTDTQYF. DNA for the CDR3: TGCAGCCTCCGGGACTACACAGATACGCAGTATTTT.

This clone occurred a few times. Additional DNA sequences in this sample encode the identical CDR3. The chain uses TRBV7-3 and TRBJ2-1; 9 bases are shared with TRBD1. Per the germline V gene, CDR1 is SGHTA and CDR2 is FQGTGA. The CDR3 length is 15 residues. The J segment lost 1 base and the V segment lost 5 bases, leaving 3 bases of the junction unmatched. The CDR3 DNA reads TGTGCCAGCAGCCTGGGACAGGGTTCCTACAATGAGCAGTTCTTC. Residues: CASSLGQGSYNEQFF.

V is TRBV5-1 and J is TRBJ1-4, with 7 bases aligning to TRBD1. Germline lookup yields CDR1 SGHRS and CDR2 YFSETQ. Trimming cost V 4 bases and J 3 bases; bases outside gene matches: 3. This CDR3 spans 14 amino acids. This CDR3 is CASSQQGSNEKLFF. The CDR3 nucleotides read TGCGCCAGCAGCCAACAGGGGTCTAATGAAAAACTGTTTTTT.

The chain links TRBV20-1 to TRBJ2-1, with unresolved D. Germline CDR1 reads DFQATT; CDR2 reads SNEGSKA (reference sequence). This CDR3 has 8 residues. The CDR3 nucleotides are TGCAGCGTAAATGAGCAGTTCTTC. The encoded protein is CSVNEQFF.

The rearrangement links TRBV18 to TRBJ2-7, with 10 bases lining up with TRBD2. This CDR3 has 19 amino acids. V trimming: 1 base; J trimming: 2 bases; junction bases outside the gene matches: 14. Germline V gene data show CDR1 as KGHSH and CDR2 as LQKENI. The CDR3 spells CASSPLGPQAGGITYEQYF. CDR3 DNA sequence: TGTGCCAGCTCACCACTTGGTCCTCAAGCGGGAGGGATAACCTACGAGCAGTACTTC.

The chain uses TRBV3-1 (or the pseudogene TRBV3-2) and TRBJ1-3; D might be TRBD1 (6 bases). Deletions cut 5 bases from V and 8 bases from J, with 22 bases between. This CDR3 is 16 amino acids long. The V gene's germline CDR1 is LGHDT and CDR2 YNNKEL (reference sequence). This CDR3 is CASSSRSRGVGDTIYF. As DNA, the CDR3 is TGTGCCAGCAGCTCTCGTAGCAGGGGCGTCGGGGACACCATATATTTT.

This clone was picked up one time. The genes are TRBV14 and TRBJ2-3, with TRBD1 identical over 7 bases. The V gene's germline CDR1 is SGHDN and CDR2 FVKESK. This CDR3 has 14 residues. J lost 6 bases, V lost 5 bases, and 8 bases had no gene match. CDR3 region: CASSWDSSQDTQYF. DNA for the CDR3: TGTGCCAGCAGCTGGGACAGTTCGCAGGATACGCAGTATTTT.

The CDR3 nucleotides read TGTGCCAGCAGCCCCCGGGTTGACAGGGGGCAGGGGAACACCATATATTTT. It encodes CASSPRVDRGQGNTIYF. The chain employs TRBV7-9 and TRBJ1-3; 10 bases agree with TRBD1. There are 17 residues in the CDR3. After removal of 5 bases from V and 7 bases from J, the junction contained 14 bases not matched to a gene. Germline V lookup: CDR1 SEHNR, CDR2 FQNEAQ (reference sequence).

The rearrangement joins TRBV6-5 to TRBJ1-3; D is perhaps TRBD1 (5 bases). Looked up from germline, CDR1 is MNHEY and CDR2 is SVGAGI. V lost 2 bases, J lost 2 bases, and 10 bases lay in between. The CDR3 extends over 15 amino acids. CDR3 bases: TGTGCCAGCAGTTACGGGGGGACCGCTGGAAACACCATATATTTT. Its translation is CASSYGGTAGNTIYF.

The chain couples TRBV19 to TRBJ1-6, with D unresolved. Germline CDR1 LNHDA, CDR2 SQIVND (reference sequence). V was clipped by 1 base and J by 8 bases, with 6 bases between them. The CDR3 has 13 residues. CDR3 nucleotide sequence: TGTGCCAGTAGTATAGGCGGGGATTCACCCCTCCACTTT. This gives the protein CASSIGGDSPLHF.